This entry describes one T cell receptor (beta chain). Its antigen is not identified. The data stem from a study of PD-1 blockade in mismatch repair-deficient tumors. Background on the study: Enrolled about 2012-2016, patients had progressing, pretreated mismatch repair-deficient cancers of about twelve types. Study-wide findings and caveats: Rapid post-treatment expansion, then contraction, generally preceding radiologic response, marked tumor-resident clones.

TCRdb's copy holds only in-frame clones and misses some; the assay was immunoSEQ multiplex PCR. The repertoire holds over 100,000 clones, with 60% to 85% as singletons. This CDR3 region has 15 residues. Germline CDR1 and CDR2: SGHAT and FQNNGV. Trimming cost V 1 base and J 3 bases, with 13 bases left between them. This sequence originates from an adult with mismatch repair-deficient cancer. The chain couples TRBV11-2 to TRBJ2-7; D remains ambiguous. The starting material was peripheral blood, obtained roughly 13 months after starting pembrolizumab. The CDR3 sequence is CASSLVKGGVYEQYF. Written as DNA, the CDR3 is TGTGCCAGCAGCTTAGTGAAGGGTGGGGTCTACGAGCAGTACTTC.